Listed here are 15 T cell receptor beta chains from one sample, sequenced in a study of tumor-infiltrating lymphocytes in oesophageal squamous cell carcinoma. TCRdb re-analysed the PCR reads in MiXCR, keeping a single row per CDR3 protein. Here the sample spans approximately 12,000 distinct CDR3 sequences, around 53% being singletons. What was sequenced was esophageal tumor tissue. These receptors all stem from a female donor with esophageal squamous cell carcinoma.

CDR3 DNA: TGTGCCAGCAGCTTAGACAGGGGAAACACTGAAGCTTTCTTT. It yields the protein CASSLDRGNTEAFF. V gene TRBV11-2 combines with J gene TRBJ1-1; maybe TRBD1 (6 bases). The germline V gene encodes CDR1 SGHAT and CDR2 FQNNGV. V was pared by 0 bases and J by 2 bases, with 7 bases between. This CDR3 spans 14 amino acids.

The rearrangement uses TRBV7-3 and TRBJ2-1, with D perhaps TRBD1 (6 bases). This CDR3 contains 13 residues. The germline V gene has CDR1 SGHTA and CDR2 FQGTGA. The V end was cut by 4 bases, the J end by 4 bases, with 8 bases between. In nucleotides, the CDR3 is TGTGCCAGCAGCTCAGGGGCGTACAATGAGCAGTTCTTC. This encodes CASSSGAYNEQFF.

The V gene is TRBV5-8, the J gene TRBJ2-7; D uncertain. The J call may be wrong; the DNA end is better matched by TRBJ2-1. The CDR3 extends over 13 amino acids. The germline CDR1 and CDR2 sequences are SGHTS and YDEGEE. The CDR3 region is CASSLTGTNEQFF. The CDR3 DNA follows: TGTGCCAGCAGCTTGACTGGTACCAATGAGCAGTTCTTC.

CDR3 loop: CASSRNSGSTDTQYF. The CDR3 region has the DNA TGTGCCAGCTCTCGCAATAGCGGATCCACAGATACGCAGTATTTT. The chain uses TRBV6-1 and TRBJ2-3, with D possibly matching TRBD2 (6 bases). The V gene's germline CDR1 is MNHNS and CDR2 SASEGT. The V end lost 8 bases, the J end lost 2 bases, and 17 bases lay between the germline ends. The CDR3 runs 15 residues.

This clonotype is medium-sized (0.01 to 0.1%) within its sample. J is TRBJ2-2 and V is TRBV6-1, with TRBD1 as a possible D gene (6 bases). The germline V gene has CDR1 MNHNS and CDR2 SASEGT. V gave up 6 bases and J gave up 6 bases, with 14 bases separating them. The CDR3 spans 14 residues. CDR3 bases: TGTGCCAGCAGCCCCTACAGGGCCTCCGGGGAGCTGTTTTTT. Protein sequence: CASSPYRASGELFF.

This chain uses TRBV6-8 with TRBJ2-1; no clear D gene. The J call could be wrong; TRBJ2-7 is a better fit for the DNA end. The CDR3 spans 12 residues. Germline lookup yields CDR1 MNHGY and CDR2 SAAAGT. Here the CDR3 DNA reads TGTGCCTCCTCCACACTCACCTACGAGCAGTACTTC. The encoded protein is CASSTLTYEQYF.

The chain couples TRBV7-2 to TRBJ2-5, with a weak D call TRBD2 (6 bases). The end of the DNA aligns better with TRBJ2-1, so the J call may be wrong. Germline V gene sequence: CDR1 SGHTA, CDR2 FQGNSA. This CDR3 comprises 16 residues. Here the CDR3 reads CASSPRGSGPGDEQFF. The DNA of the CDR3 is TGTGCCAGCAGCCCTCGGGGTAGCGGACCAGGCGATGAGCAGTTCTTC.

V is TRBV7-2 and J is TRBJ2-1; no definite D call. The DNA end lines up better with TRBJ2-7; the J call may be wrong. The CDR3 totals 13 residues. Germline loops: CDR1 SGHTA, CDR2 FQGNSA. As DNA, the CDR3 is TGTGCCAGCAGCCCGGCCGTAGACGTCGAGCAGTACTTC. Translating gives CASSPAVDVEQYF.

This clonotype has a handful of counts. V is TRBV7-9 and J is TRBJ2-7; TRBD1 or TRBD2 may be the D gene (6 bases each). Per the germline V gene, CDR1 is SEHNR and CDR2 is FQNEAQ (reference sequence). Trimming stripped 1 base from V and 0 bases from J, with 13 bases between. This CDR3 spans 16 amino acids. CDR3 sequence: CASSLGGGLSSYEQYF. The CDR3, as DNA: TGTGCCAGCAGCTTAGGAGGGGGGCTAAGCTCCTACGAGCAGTACTTC.

There are a few counts of this clonotype. The J gene is TRBJ2-1, the V gene TRBV7-8; 7 bases map to TRBD2. The CDR3 is made up of 15 amino acids. Germline-derived CDR1 and CDR2 are SGHVS and FQNEAQ. The ends lost 1 base at V and 3 bases at J; junction bases unmatched: 3. This CDR3 reads CASSLVGTNYNEQFF. CDR3 DNA: TGTGCCAGCAGCTTAGTCGGGACTAACTACAATGAGCAGTTCTTC.

Note on this clonotype: A read error may be the cause here, since a much bigger clone is one base away. The chain combines TRBV27 with TRBJ2-1; D is uncertain. The J call may be mistaken, given a closer DNA end match to TRBJ2-7. This CDR3 has 16 amino acids. Germline V gene data show CDR1 as MNHEY and CDR2 as SMNVEV (reference sequence). The CDR3 is CASSPDLAASYNEQYF. The CDR3 coding sequence is TGTGCCAGCAGCCCAGATTTAGCTGCCTCCTACAATGAGCAGTACTTC.

This clonotype has at least ten counts. The rearrangement joins TRBV18 to TRBJ2-1, with TRBD2 matching 13 bases. The germline gives CDR1 KGHSH, CDR2 LQKENI. The CDR3 extends over 18 amino acids. The V gene end was trimmed by 3 bases and the J gene end by 7 bases; junction bases not matched to a gene: 12. The DNA for the CDR3 is TGTGCCAGCTCACCGGGACTAGCGGGGACAACGAATACGAATGAGCAGTTCTTC. Protein: CASSPGLAGTTNTNEQFF. The variable domain in full, with the rest retrieved from reference TRBV18 and TRBJ2-1, is NAGVMQNPRHLVRRRGQEARLRCSPMKGHSHVYWYRQLPEEGLKFMVYLQKENIIDESGMPKERFSAEFPKEGPSILRIQQVVRGDSAAYFCASSPGLAGTTNTNEQFFGPGTRLTVL.

By sample share, this clonotype is medium-sized (0.01 to 0.1%). The chain couples TRBV6-1 to TRBJ2-1, with D uncertain. V lost 5 bases to trimming and J lost 6 bases, with 5 bases between them. The CDR3 extends over 11 amino acids. Germline V gene sequence: CDR1 MNHNS, CDR2 SASEGT. The CDR3 here is CASSLGNEQFF. The CDR3 DNA is TGTGCCAGCAGTCTCGGCAATGAGCAGTTCTTC.

This clonotype is a singleton in its sample. The gene calls are TRBV7-2 and TRBJ1-4, with D possibly being TRBD1 (5 bases). CDR3 length: 15 amino acids. The germline CDR1 and CDR2 sequences are SGHTA and FQGNSA. The V and J ends lost 3 bases and 5 bases respectively, with 13 bases between them. The CDR3 DNA is TGTGCCAGCAGCTTCTCCGGGACGTTAAATGAAAAACTGTTTTTT. Translation gives CASSFSGTLNEKLFF. The full variable domain, in which reference TRBV7-2 and TRBJ1-4 provide the parts outside the CDR3, is GAGVSQSPSNKVTEKGKDVELRCDPISGHTALYWYRQSLGQGLEFLIYFQGNSAPDKSGLPSDRFSAERTGGSVSTLTIQRTQQEDSAVYLCASSFSGTLNEKLFFGSGTQLSVL.

The rearrangement links TRBV7-6 to TRBJ1-2; D gene unclear. The germline V and J ends were trimmed by 0 bases and 4 bases, with 3 bases remaining between them. The V gene's germline CDR1 is SGHVS and CDR2 FNYEAQ. The CDR3 consists of 12 residues. The CDR3 nucleotides are TGTGCCAGCAGCTTAGCCGGCTATGGCTACACCTTC. Amino acid sequence: CASSLAGYGYTF.